These T cell receptor beta chains were read from a single sample in a study of cytomegalovirus exposure and HLA in healthy donors. Clones were sequenced by immunoSEQ multiplex PCR, and TCRdb holds only the in-frame ones, with some missing. In the table there are roughly 100,000 clones, roughly a tenth of which are singletons. What was sequenced was PBMCs. The receptors shown here come from a man aged 50-60 years in good health and CMV-seropositive. Both conserved end residues are part of each CDR3. D genes are given only for firm matches. Expanded clones are given a class, and other clones once, few, many or no size at all.

cdr3_aa: CASSRGQGLGYSNQPQHF
cdr3_nt: TGTGCTAGCAGCCGGGGACAGGGGCTGGGGTATAGCAATCAGCCCCAGCATTTT
j_call: TRBJ1-5
d_call: TRBD1
v_call: TRBV7-7
clone_size: .

cdr3_aa: CASSDIRVRASTDTQYF
cdr3_nt: TGTGCCAGCAGTGACATCAGGGTTCGGGCTAGCACAGATACGCAGTATTTT
j_call: TRBJ2-3
d_call: .
v_call: TRBV6-1
clone_size: .

cdr3_aa: CSAWTGEKLFF
cdr3_nt: TGCAGTGCCTGGACAGGAGAAAAACTGTTTTTT
j_call: TRBJ1-4
d_call: TRBD1
v_call: TRBV20-1
clone_size: few

cdr3_aa: CASSQGTIRNTGELFF
cdr3_nt: TGTGCCAGCAGCCAAGGGACTATACGGAACACCGGGGAGCTGTTTTTT
j_call: TRBJ2-2
d_call: TRBD2
v_call: TRBV7-9
clone_size: few

cdr3_aa: CASSLDRGLYTEAFF
cdr3_nt: TGCGCCAGCAGCTTGGACAGGGGGCTGTACACTGAAGCTTTCTTT
j_call: TRBJ1-1
d_call: TRBD1
v_call: TRBV5-1
clone_size: few

cdr3_aa: CASRLTGGPGNEQFF
cdr3_nt: TGTGCCAGCAGACTTACGGGAGGGCCCGGCAATGAGCAGTTCTTC
j_call: TRBJ2-1
d_call: TRBD2
v_call: TRBV6-6
clone_size: few

cdr3_aa: CANRLGNTIYF
cdr3_nt: TGCGCCAACAGACTAGGAAACACCATATATTTT
j_call: TRBJ1-3
d_call: .
v_call: TRBV10-1
clone_size: few

cdr3_aa: CASSSGTGVLQPQHF
cdr3_nt: TGTGCCAGCAGCTCCGGGACAGGGGTGTTACAGCCCCAGCATTTT
j_call: TRBJ1-5
d_call: TRBD1
v_call: TRBV11-2
clone_size: .

cdr3_aa: CASSDEVLAGGVEQFF
cdr3_nt: TGCGCCAGCAGTGACGAGGTTCTAGCGGGAGGGGTTGAGCAGTTCTTC
j_call: TRBJ2-1
d_call: TRBD2
v_call: TRBV10-1
clone_size: few

cdr3_aa: CASSLVSGNEQYF
cdr3_nt: TGCGCCAGCAGCTTGGTTTCCGGGAACGAGCAGTACTTC
j_call: TRBJ2-7
d_call: .
v_call: TRBV5-1
clone_size: few

cdr3_aa: CASSLVPGRSTDTQYF
cdr3_nt: TGTGCCAGCAGTTTAGTTCCGGGGAGGAGCACAGATACGCAGTATTTT
j_call: TRBJ2-3
d_call: .
v_call: TRBV28
clone_size: few

cdr3_aa: CSVGTGLSGYTF
cdr3_nt: TGCAGCGTTGGAACAGGATTAAGCGGCTACACCTTC
j_call: TRBJ1-2
d_call: .
v_call: TRBV29-1
clone_size: .

cdr3_aa: CASSSRTANTEAFF
cdr3_nt: TGCGCCAGCAGCTCGCGGACAGCGAACACTGAAGCTTTCTTT
j_call: TRBJ1-1
d_call: .
v_call: TRBV5-1
clone_size: few

cdr3_aa: CASSSGLGRIRTSGSGEQFF
cdr3_nt: TGTGCCAGCAGCTCCGGACTGGGAAGGATTAGGACTAGCGGGAGCGGTGAGCAGTTCTTC
j_call: TRBJ2-1
d_call: TRBD2
v_call: TRBV7-3
clone_size: few

cdr3_aa: CASSPLDRGNTEAFF
cdr3_nt: TGTGCCAGCTCACCACTTGACAGGGGGAACACTGAAGCTTTCTTT
j_call: TRBJ1-1
d_call: TRBD1
v_call: TRBV18
clone_size: .

cdr3_aa: CASSLPDTASREQYF
cdr3_nt: TGTGCCAGCAGTTTACCTGACACGGCGAGCCGCGAGCAGTACTTC
j_call: TRBJ2-7
d_call: .
v_call: TRBV28
clone_size: few

cdr3_aa: CASSAQGVRDTEAFF
cdr3_nt: TGTGCCAGCTCAGCCCAAGGGGTTAGGGACACTGAAGCTTTCTTT
j_call: TRBJ1-1
d_call: .
v_call: TRBV18
clone_size: few

cdr3_aa: CASSLVGGLAGGGNIQYF
cdr3_nt: TGTGCCAGCAGCTTAGTAGGGGGACTAGCGGGAGGGGGTAACATTCAGTACTTC
j_call: TRBJ2-4
d_call: TRBD2
v_call: TRBV7-2
clone_size: .

cdr3_aa: CASSSWGRANTGELFF
cdr3_nt: TGTGCCAGCAGCTCATGGGGGCGAGCGAACACCGGGGAGCTGTTTTTT
j_call: TRBJ2-2
d_call: .
v_call: TRBV5-6
clone_size: many

cdr3_aa: CASSLDGQENTEAFF
cdr3_nt: TGCGCCAGCAGCTTGGATGGGCAGGAGAACACTGAAGCTTTCTTT
j_call: TRBJ1-1
d_call: .
v_call: TRBV5-1
clone_size: .

cdr3_aa: CASSLGRRNEQFF
cdr3_nt: TGCGCCAGCAGCTTGGGTCGTCGGAATGAGCAGTTCTTC
j_call: TRBJ2-1
d_call: .
v_call: TRBV5-1
clone_size: .

cdr3_aa: CAIKGMRDEPQHF
cdr3_nt: TGTGCCATCAAGGGTATGCGGGACGAGCCCCAGCATTTT
j_call: TRBJ1-5
d_call: .
v_call: TRBV10-3
clone_size: few

cdr3_aa: CASTYRGLAGGPAYEQYF
cdr3_nt: TGTGCCAGCACCTACCGCGGACTAGCGGGAGGGCCGGCCTACGAGCAGTACTTC
j_call: TRBJ2-7
d_call: TRBD2
v_call: TRBV27
clone_size: .

cdr3_aa: CASSLGGIQNQPQHF
cdr3_nt: TGTGCCAGCAGCTTGGGAGGAATTCAAAATCAGCCCCAGCATTTT
j_call: TRBJ1-5
d_call: .
v_call: TRBV5-6
clone_size: .